This TCR beta chain is from a study of shared clonotypes between healthy human individuals. Using immunoSEQ multiplex PCR, the repertoire was profiled, and TCRdb retains in-frame clones only, with some absent. The sample includes roughly 2 million clones, roughly 94% of them seen just once. Donors comprised only Caucasian adults living in Nashville, Tennessee. Input material: naive CD4+ T cells sorted from blood. Regarding subset: CD45RA+ positively selected. The clonotype comes from a man younger than 35 in good health.

This CDR3 reads CASSGGTHTEAFF. Written as DNA, the CDR3 is TGTGCCAGCAGCGGCGGGACCCACACTGAAGCTTTCTTT. V gene TRBV6-6 combines with J gene TRBJ1-1; a weak D match, TRBD1 (5 bases). The V end lost 6 bases, the J end lost 3 bases, and 11 bases lay between the germline ends. This CDR3 region has 13 residues. CDR1 is MNHNY and CDR2 is SVGAGI in the germline V gene (reference sequence).